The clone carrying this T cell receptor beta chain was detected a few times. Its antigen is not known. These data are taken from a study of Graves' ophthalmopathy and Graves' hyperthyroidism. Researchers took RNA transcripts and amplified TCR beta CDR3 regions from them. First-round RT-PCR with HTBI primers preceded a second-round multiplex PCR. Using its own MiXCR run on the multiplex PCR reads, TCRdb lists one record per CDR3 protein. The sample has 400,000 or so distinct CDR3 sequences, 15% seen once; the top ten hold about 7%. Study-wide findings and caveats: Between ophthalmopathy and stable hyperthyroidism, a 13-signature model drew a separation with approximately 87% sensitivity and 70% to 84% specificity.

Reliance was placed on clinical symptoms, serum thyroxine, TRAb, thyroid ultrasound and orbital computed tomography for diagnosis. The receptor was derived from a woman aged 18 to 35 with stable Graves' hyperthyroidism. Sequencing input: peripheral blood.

The CDR3 spells CASSLRQGFYEQYF. The CDR3 region has the DNA TGCGCCAGCAGCTTGCGACAGGGATTCTACGAGCAGTACTTC. This chain uses TRBV5-1 with TRBJ2-7, with 7 nucleotides matching TRBD1. Germline CDR1 and CDR2: SGHRS and YFSETQ. CDR3 size: 14 residues. The J segment lost 3 bases and the V segment lost 1 base, leaving 4 bases of the junction unmatched.